One TCR beta chain is described in this entry. Trimming left V 0 bases short and J 4 bases short, with 7 bases between. This CDR3 has 14 amino acids. CDR1 and CDR2 from the germline V gene are KGHSY and FQNENV. Per the original data handling: Amplified reference gene primers provided the basis for estimating nucleated cell counts. Libraries were prepared by immunoSEQ multiplex PCR; TCRdb keeps only in-frame clonotypes and omits some of them. V, J and clone size derive from that table, while D and trimming were established from the DNA sequence. The sample includes 150,000 to 200,000 clones, roughly nine tenths of them seen just once. This record comes from a study of blood T cell repertoires in COVID-19. On the study more broadly: Samples taken during acute and convalescent COVID-19 were collected in the United States, Italy and Spain. From T cells, B-cell-depleted T cells, or PBMCs came the material, which was cDNA or gDNA.

Sequencing was carried out using peripheral blood. The clonotype comes from a man aged 65 to 85 with active or convalescent COVID-19. The chain has TRBV16 and TRBJ1-3; D is unclear. The CDR3 is CASSQSEAGNTIYF. The CDR3 DNA is TGTGCCAGCAGCCAATCTGAGGCCGGAAACACCATATATTTT.